The 7 T cell receptor beta chains listed next were all sequenced from one sample in a study of blood T cell repertoires in COVID-19. Repertoires were generated with immunoSEQ multiplex PCR, while TCRdb's copy carries only in-frame clones and drops some. The table has over 300,000 clones, around 89% seen once. Sample: PBMCs or T cells enriched from blood (not recorded which). These receptors all come from a woman aged 35 to 49 who had recovered from COVID-19.

The chain has TRBV7-8 and TRBJ2-3, with TRBD2 matching 7 bases. V was pared by 5 bases and J by 5 bases, with 10 bases of the junction left unmatched. Germline CDR1 is SGHVS and CDR2 is FQNEAQ. The CDR3 totals 15 residues. CDR3 DNA: TGTGCCAGCAGCCCAGCTAGCGGTGGTGGAGATACGCAGTATTTT. Protein product: CASSPASGGGDTQYF.

The rearrangement links TRBV19 to TRBJ1-5, with 8 bases fitting TRBD1. The CDR3 has 16 amino acids. The J segment lost 2 bases and the V segment lost 6 bases, leaving 9 bases of the junction unmatched. The V gene's germline CDR1 is LNHDA and CDR2 SQIVND (reference sequence). CDR3 residues: CASRPKQGDGNQPQHF. CDR3 sequence (DNA): TGTGCCAGTAGACCGAAACAGGGGGACGGCAATCAGCCCCAGCATTTT.

The chain uses TRBV9 and TRBJ2-5; D gene uncertain. The CDR3 consists of 15 residues. The germline V and J ends were trimmed by 4 bases and 2 bases, with 15 bases remaining between them. Germline lookup yields CDR1 SGDLS and CDR2 YYNGEE. CDR3 sequence: CASSSSGSLQETQYF. The DNA for the CDR3 is TGTGCCAGCAGCTCCAGTGGCAGTTTGCAAGAGACCCAGTACTTC.

V and J are TRBV19 and TRBJ2-1; 8 bases align to TRBD1. The ends lost 5 bases at V and 6 bases at J; junction bases unmatched: 12. From germline, CDR1 is LNHDA and CDR2 SQIVND (reference sequence). This CDR3 is built from 16 residues. The CDR3 bases are TGTGCCAGTAGTCCCAGGGGGCGCGCCACGACCAATGAGCAGTTCTTC. Its translation: CASSPRGRATTNEQFF.

Judged by abundance, this clone is hyperexpanded. The chain recombines TRBV4-3 with TRBJ2-1; the D gene is possibly TRBD2 (5 bases). The CDR3 has 15 residues. The V gene's germline CDR1 is LGHNA and CDR2 YSLEER. V was cut by 1 base and J by 8 bases, with 15 bases left in between. The CDR3 loop reads CASSQGAAMVDEQFF. DNA for the CDR3: TGCGCCAGCAGCCAAGGAGCGGCCATGGTGGATGAGCAGTTCTTC.

For the CDR3, the DNA is TGTGCCATCAGTGATCCGAGGGTGGGAGGAGGACCTTACGAGCAGTACTTC. It yields the protein CAISDPRVGGGPYEQYF. The V gene is TRBV10-3, the J gene TRBJ2-7, with a possible D match to TRBD2 (6 bases). The CDR3 covers 17 residues. CDR1 ENHRY and CDR2 SYGVKD come from the germline V gene. V lost 3 bases to trimming and J lost 4 bases, with 22 bases between them.

Here the CDR3 DNA reads TGTGCCACCAGTGACCCCCGGGGGTGGGATGAGCAGTTCTTC. Its translation is CATSDPRGWDEQFF. The gene calls are TRBV24-1 and TRBJ2-1; D perhaps matches TRBD2 (6 bases). From germline, CDR1 is KGHDR and CDR2 SFDVKD. V lost 4 bases to trimming and J lost 8 bases, with 14 bases between them. This CDR3 has 14 residues.